The rows below give T cell receptor beta chains drawn from one sample of a study of Ad26.COV2.S vaccination and SARS-CoV-2 variants. The table came from immunoSEQ multiplex PCR; TCRdb's copy has only in-frame clones and leaves some out. This sample yields 300,000 to 350,000 clones, of which approximately 80% are seen a single time; about 2.1% belongs to the top ten. Sequencing used peripheral blood, obtained in a trial of Ad26.COV2.S vaccine versus placebo. Source of these receptors: a person between 18 and 60 years old who received the Ad26.COV2.S COVID-19 vaccine or a placebo. Each CDR3 is given with its conserved first and last residue. The D gene is left open where the match is weak. Where a row states a size, it is once, few, many or the class of an expanded clone; other rows omit it.

clone_size cdr3_length d_call j_call v_call cdr3_nt cdr3_aa
NA 15 TRBD2 TRBJ2-7 TRBV18 TGTGCCAGCTCACGCTCGGGGGGGGACTTCTACGAGCAGTACTTC CASSRSGGDFYEQYF
NA 15 TRBD1 TRBJ2-5 TRBV28 TGTGCCAGCAGCCGACCGGGACAGCTGCAAGAGACCCAGTACTTC CASSRPGQLQETQYF
NA 13 NA TRBJ2-3 TRBV5-4 TGTGCCAGCAGCCTGCCCCCCCGAGATACGCAGTATTTT CASSLPPRDTQYF
NA 14 TRBD1 TRBJ1-5 TRBV27 TGTGCCAGCACTTCAGGGGGGAGCAATCAGCCCCAGCATTTT CASTSGGSNQPQHF
NA 15 NA TRBJ2-5 TRBV5-1 TGCGCCAGCAGCTTAGGATATGAAGGGGGAAAGACCCAGTACTTC CASSLGYEGGKTQYF
NA 16 TRBD1 TRBJ2-7 TRBV28 TGTGCCACTTGGGAGGGTGGGACAGGGACTACCTACGAGCAGTACTTC CATWEGGTGTTYEQYF
NA 13 TRBD1 TRBJ2-5 TRBV2 TGTGCCAGCAGGACAGGGGGCTTGGAGACCCAGTACTTC CASRTGGLETQYF
NA 12 NA TRBJ1-2 TRBV14 TGTGCCAGCAGCCAAGAAAGTTATGGCTACACCTTC CASSQESYGYTF
once 14 NA TRBJ2-5 TRBV12-5 TGTGCTAGTGGTTTGGGGCGTAAGCAAGAGACCCAGTACTTC CASGLGRKQETQYF
NA 17 TRBD1 TRBJ1-1 TRBV5-1 TGCGCCAGCAGCTTGGTAGTGGGGACAGGGTTTGAAACTGAAGCTTTCTTT CASSLVVGTGFETEAFF
NA 13 NA TRBJ2-7 TRBV14 TGTGCCAGCAGCCGCTACGAGTTTTACGAGCAGTACTTC CASSRYEFYEQYF
NA 13 NA TRBJ2-5 TRBV5-1 TGCGCCAGCAGCTTAACTTCACAAGAGACCCAGTACTTC CASSLTSQETQYF
NA 15 TRBD1 TRBJ1-4 TRBV15 TGTGCCACCAGCAGAGATACCAGGGGGGGTGAAAAACTGTTTTTT CATSRDTRGGEKLFF
NA 14 TRBD1 TRBJ1-2 TRBV19 TGTGCCAGTACCTGGGACAGGGCTTACTATGGCTACACCTTC CASTWDRAYYGYTF
once 14 TRBD1 TRBJ1-4 TRBV5-4 TGTGCCAGCAGTTGGGGGACAGGGAGGGAGAAACTGTTTTTT CASSWGTGREKLFF
NA 13 NA TRBJ1-1 TRBV18 TGTGCCAGCTCACCGAGACTTAGCACTGAAGCTTTCTTT CASSPRLSTEAFF
NA 13 NA TRBJ1-6 TRBV6-5 TGTGCCAGCATCAAGGTCCAAAATTCACCCCTCCACTTT CASIKVQNSPLHF
NA 20 NA TRBJ1-2 TRBV28 TGTGCCAGCTCCGCAGGGTTTTCCTTCGGGCTCGGTATAGCTAACTATGGCTACACCTTC CASSAGFSFGLGIANYGYTF
NA 14 NA TRBJ1-5 TRBV6-1 TGTGCCAGCAGTTTTTTTGAAGGGGGTCAGCCCCAGCATTTT CASSFFEGGQPQHF
NA 21 NA TRBJ2-3 TRBV21-1 TGTGCCAGCAGCCTCTGGGGCAAAAAAAGGGGTAGGCAGGGTAGCACAGATACGCAGTATTTT CASSLWGKKRGRQGSTDTQYF
NA 17 TRBD1 TRBJ1-4 TRBV13 TGTGCCAGCAGCTCTTTGACAACAGGGGCATTGGATGAAAAACTGTTTTTT CASSSLTTGALDEKLFF
NA 15 TRBD1 TRBJ1-2 TRBV19 TGTGCCAGTTCAGGACGGACAGGATCTAACTATGGCTACACCTTC CASSGRTGSNYGYTF
NA 14 NA TRBJ1-4 TRBV5-5 TGTGCCAGCAGCTTGGGGACCGGTGGTGAAAAACTGTTTTTT CASSLGTGGEKLFF